A single T cell receptor beta chain is shown here with its context. Its antigen remains undetermined. No much larger clonotype is one base removed from it; base qualities were not supplied. This specimen belongs to a study of immune evolution from preneoplasia to lung adenocarcinoma (dated by TCRdb to the early 2020s). A note on the overall study: HLA loss of heterozygosity was found in over 6% of AIS, roughly 15% of MIA and under 40% of ADC lesions, and in no AAH lesions. Immune contexture across lung adenocarcinoma precursors and invasive adenocarcinoma was profiled using immune gene expression, TCR sequencing and multiplex immunofluorescence. Resected precursor lesions (AAH, AIS, MIA) and invasive adenocarcinomas were compared with paired morphologically normal lung tissue. The sample size was set by how many specimens were available, not by a prior power calculation. Whole exome sequencing and methylation data from the same cohort of nodules were integrated with the immune data. A total of some 48 patients with pulmonary nodules who underwent surgical resection were included in the overall cohort. TCR sequencing data were obtained from 51 patients. It was reported in the study that 100 or so samples were used for TCR sequencing. POLYSOLVER was used to infer class I HLA alleles from exome data, and LOHHLA was used to detect allele-specific HLA loss.

Overall study results and their limits: Because all patients were from Japan and China, applicability to Western populations was uncertain. Compared with EGFR-mutant or double wild-type lesions, KRAS-mutant nodules had the highest T cell clonality. Top T cell clone frequencies were highest in normal lung and appeared to decrease progressively from AAH through AIS, MIA and invasive adenocarcinoma. The findings reflected association rather than direct causation, and larger cohorts with long-term follow-up and longitudinal biopsies were considered necessary. Clonality was highest in normal lung, while later-stage lesions appeared to show lower clonality but higher T cell density and diversity.

TCR beta CDR3 regions were sequenced from DNA using the immunoSEQ hsTCRbeta Kit. Processing in the source paper ran as follows. The ImmunoSEQ Analyzer was used to analyse the TCR sequencing data. T cell clonality was calculated on productive rearrangements as 1 minus Pielou's evenness. The inverse Simpson index, applied to productive templates, was used to measure T cell diversity. T cell density was defined as TCR beta template counts normalized to usable DNA, with usable DNA estimated by amplification and sequencing of housekeeping genes. Two-sided Kruskal-Wallis tests were used to compare TCR metrics across histologic stages. TCRdb re-hosts the immuneACCESS table, in-frame sequences only. Its copies lack some clones; in the studies checked, an unresolved V gene accounts for under half of them, and the cause for the rest is not known. Clonal size and the V and J genes are those of that table, whereas D and trimming came from the DNA. This sample has 9,100 or so clones in its table, and over 65% of those were observed once. The ten top clones hold 5% to 8% of the sample.

The patients had resection in Japan or China between the mid-2010s and the late 2010s. Two lung cancer pathologists independently confirmed the histologic diagnosis of each case on H&E slides. Macro-dissection after pathologic assessment enriched premalignant or tumor cells for nucleic acid extraction. The AllPrep DNA/RNA FFPE Kit was used to isolate DNA from FFPE tissue. The receptor was isolated from a person between 60 and 80 years old with lung adenocarcinoma. Sequencing was carried out using FFPE lung adenocarcinoma in situ tissue. The sample's cell subset or site label is to be understood as: preinvasive adenocarcinoma in situ (AIS).

This receptor carries the CDR3 CASSLSAGKNIQYF. Read as DNA, the sequence is TGTGCCAGCAGCTTGAGTGCAGGGAAAAACATTCAGTACTTC. This chain joins TRBV5-8 to TRBJ2-4; possibly the D gene is TRBD1, per 5 matching bases. The CDR3 measures 14 amino acids from cysteine to phenylalanine. Only CDR3 DNA is held: 42 bases, read in frame from base 1. Trimming at the junction amounts to 1 base on V and 4 bases on J, and the germline ends lie 9 bases apart. The germline V gene provides CDR1 SGHTS and CDR2 YDEGEE.